Listed below are T cell receptor beta chains from one sample, sequenced in a study of blood T cell repertoires in COVID-19. Libraries were prepared by immunoSEQ multiplex PCR; TCRdb keeps only in-frame clonotypes and omits some of them. The table has a few hundred thousand clones, roughly 88% seen once. Sequencing was performed on peripheral blood. The receptors shown here come from a woman aged 50 to 60 with COVID-19, enrolled during active disease. Each CDR3 is given with its conserved first and last residue. The D gene is left open where the match is weak. Only part of the rows carry a size: once, few, many, or a class if the clone is expanded.

>TRBV30|.|TRBJ2-2|TRBD1
TGTGCCACCGATTGGGGGACAGGGGACACCGGGGAGCTGTTTTTT
CATDWGTGDTGELFF
>TRBV27|.|TRBJ1-1|.
TGTGCCAGCAGGAAGGCGGAGGGTCTCGAAGCTTTCTTT
CASRKAEGLEAFF
>TRBV7-9|few|TRBJ1-2|.
TGTGCCAGCAGCTCCACAGGGTACGGCTACACCTTC
CASSSTGYGYTF
>TRBV18|.|TRBJ1-1|.
TGTGCCAGCTCACCACAGTTTCAGGGTTCCACTGAAGCTTTCTTT
CASSPQFQGSTEAFF
>TRBV20-1|once|TRBJ1-5|TRBD1
TGCAGTGCTAGTAGGAGGACAGGGGGCCCGAATCAGCCCCAGCATTTT
CSASRRTGGPNQPQHF
>TRBV6-5|.|TRBJ1-1|.
TGTGCCAGCAGATTGCAGGGTAGGGGGACTGAAGCTTTCTTT
CASRLQGRGTEAFF
>TRBV28|.|TRBJ1-2|.
TGTGCCAGCAGTTTTGGGGGCGCGGTCTATGGCTACACCTTC
CASSFGGAVYGYTF
>TRBV7-2|.|TRBJ2-3|.
TGTGCCAGCAGCTTATTTGGTAGAGGGGGGGCCACAGATACGCAGTATTTT
CASSLFGRGGATDTQYF
>TRBV5-1|.|TRBJ2-1|.
TGCGCCACCTCCTGGGACACAAACAATGAGCAGTTCTTC
CATSWDTNNEQFF
>TRBV25-1|.|TRBJ1-4|.
TGTGCCAGCAGTGAATTTTTGGGAGGCCTGGGTGAAAAACTGTTTTTT
CASSEFLGGLGEKLFF
>TRBV19|.|TRBJ2-7|TRBD1
TGTGCCAGTAGTGAGATTTGGGACAGCTCCTACGAGCAGTACTTC
CASSEIWDSSYEQYF
>TRBV13|.|TRBJ1-5|.
TGTGCCAGCAGCCTGAAAGCGGGGCAGGGGTCTGAGCCCCAGCATTTT
CASSLKAGQGSEPQHF
>TRBV12-5|.|TRBJ1-3|.
TGTGCTAGTGGTTTGGTACGCGATTACTCTGGAAACACCATATATTTT
CASGLVRDYSGNTIYF
>TRBV13|.|TRBJ2-2|TRBD2
TGTGCCAGCAGCGAGGGACTATTGAACACCGGGGAGCTGTTTTTT
CASSEGLLNTGELFF
>TRBV5-1|.|TRBJ2-7|TRBD1
TGCGCCAGCAGCCTCTGGACAGGGGCGGGCTACGAGCAGTACTTC
CASSLWTGAGYEQYF
>TRBV6-1|.|TRBJ2-3|TRBD2
TGTGCCAGCAGTGAAGCGTCTTCTGTCGGGGGGGGCACCACAGATACGCAGTATTTT
CASSEASSVGGGTTDTQYF
>TRBV29-1|.|TRBJ2-6|TRBD1
TGCAGCGCCTGGACAGGGATAATATCTGGGGCCAACGTCCTGACTTTC
CSAWTGIISGANVLTF
>TRBV3-1/TRBV3-2|.|TRBJ2-1|TRBD2
TGTGCCAGCAGCCAAGGACTAGCGCACCTTAATGAGCAGTTCTTC
CASSQGLAHLNEQFF
>TRBV4-1|.|TRBJ2-7|TRBD1
TGCGCCAGCAGCCGAGTGAGGGGGCCCATTTTGTACGAGCAGTACTTC
CASSRVRGPILYEQYF
>TRBV6-5|.|TRBJ2-3|TRBD2
TGTGCCAGCAGTCCAGAGCGGGGGGGCACAGATACGCAGTATTTT
CASSPERGGTDTQYF
>TRBV9|.|TRBJ1-6|.
TGTACCAGCAGCGTAGCCGGTTCACCCCTCCACTTT
CTSSVAGSPLHF
>TRBV2|.|TRBJ2-2|TRBD2
TGTGCCAGCAGTGAGTCGGGGGGTATCACCGGGGAGCTGTTTTTT
CASSESGGITGELFF
>TRBV9|.|TRBJ1-1|.
TGTGCCAGCAGCGCAACAATGAACACTGAAGCTTTCTTT
CASSATMNTEAFF
>TRBV7-8|.|TRBJ2-1|TRBD2
TGTGCCAGCAGCTTAGCCCCCACGGGGCGGGGGGAGTTCTTC
CASSLAPTGRGEFF
>TRBV4-1|.|TRBJ1-1|.
TGCGCCAGCAGCCAAGGGCCCTTAAGTCGGGTCACTGAAGCTTTCTTT
CASSQGPLSRVTEAFF
>TRBV2|few|TRBJ1-2|.
TGTGCCAGCAGTGAATCAGCAGGGTCTCATGGCTACACCTTC
CASSESAGSHGYTF
>TRBV28|.|TRBJ1-2|TRBD1
TGTGCCAGCAGTTCTGTCGAGGGGGCTAATGGCTACACCTTC
CASSSVEGANGYTF
>TRBV5-6|few|TRBJ1-1|TRBD1
TGTGCCAGCAGCCGTTCACAGGGGGAAGCTTTCTTT
CASSRSQGEAFF
>TRBV19|.|TRBJ1-5|.
TGTGCCAGTAGTTCAGGGGACCTCCCCCAGCATTTT
CASSSGDLPQHF
>TRBV7-9|.|TRBJ2-1|TRBD1
TGTGCCAGCAGCCCTTCGGGGACAGGGGTTTCCAATGAGCAGTTCTTC
CASSPSGTGVSNEQFF
>TRBV6-1|.|TRBJ1-3|TRBD1
TGTGCCAGCAGTGGCCGACGACAGGGGGAACGAGAGAGTCGAAACACCATATATTTT
CASSGRRQGERESRNTIYF
>TRBV30|few|TRBJ1-5|TRBD1
TGTGCCTCCGGGACAGGGAGCTTCCATCAGCCCCAGCATTTT
CASGTGSFHQPQHF
>TRBV5-6|.|TRBJ2-1|TRBD1
TGTGCCAGCAGCTTGGGACAGGGGTTGAATGAGCAGTTCTTC
CASSLGQGLNEQFF
>TRBV29-1|once|TRBJ2-7|TRBD1
TGCAGCGTCCTGGACAGGAGTTCCTACGAGCAGTACTTC
CSVLDRSSYEQYF
>TRBV19|.|TRBJ1-2|TRBD1
TGTGCCAGTAGTATAGTATGGAGACAGGGGGATGGCTACACCTTC
CASSIVWRQGDGYTF
>TRBV18|.|TRBJ1-6|.
TGTGCCAGCTCACCACCCTCCCCCGGGGGAGCCCTCGCTCCCCTCCACTTT
CASSPPSPGGALAPLHF
>TRBV4-2|.|TRBJ1-1|.
TGTGCCAGCAGCCAAGGAGTAAACACTGAAGCTTTCTTT
CASSQGVNTEAFF
>TRBV18|.|TRBJ1-4|TRBD1
TGTGCCAGCTCACCCACCCAGGGGGCGGGCGAAAAACTGTTTTTT
CASSPTQGAGEKLFF
>TRBV19|.|TRBJ2-7|.
TGTGCCAGTAGCCCCTCGACAGGAACAGGGCAGTACTTC
CASSPSTGTGQYF
>TRBV11-2|.|TRBJ1-2|TRBD1
TGTGCCAGCAGCCCGATCGGGAGGGCCGGGACAGGGGAATATGGCTACACCTTC
CASSPIGRAGTGEYGYTF
>TRBV4-1|.|TRBJ1-1|.
TGCGCCAGCAGCCAAGACGAAGGACAGCTGAACACTGAAGCTTTCTTT
CASSQDEGQLNTEAFF
>TRBV30|.|TRBJ2-7|TRBD1
TGTGCCTGCCCTGGCCGGCAGGGGGCCGCGGACGAGCAGTACTTC
CACPGRQGAADEQYF
>TRBV28|.|TRBJ2-5|TRBD2
TGTGTCAGCAGTCCCCGACTAGCGGGGCGGGAGACCCAGTACTTC
CVSSPRLAGRETQYF
>TRBV11-2|.|TRBJ2-5|.
TGTGCCAGCAGCTTTGGGACTCTCCAGACCCAGTACTTC
CASSFGTLQTQYF
>TRBV5-6|.|TRBJ1-3|.
TGTGCCAGCAGCTTGGCAGTAACCGACTCTGGAAACACCATATATTTT
CASSLAVTDSGNTIYF
>TRBV2|few|TRBJ1-1|.
TGTGCCAGTGTAACAGGGGAAGCTTTCTTT
CASVTGEAFF
>TRBV5-6|.|TRBJ1-1|.
TGTGCCAGCAGCTTGGGGGCAGGGCGCATGAACACTGAAGCTTTCTTT
CASSLGAGRMNTEAFF
>TRBV7-2|.|TRBJ2-3|TRBD2
TGTGCCAGCAGCATCGGACTAGCGCTAAGCACAGATACGCAGTATTTT
CASSIGLALSTDTQYF
>TRBV5-4|.|TRBJ1-1|TRBD1
TGTGCCAGCAGCTTGGAAGGGGACAGGGCCCTTTTTGAAGCTTTCTTT
CASSLEGDRALFEAFF
>TRBV2|.|TRBJ2-5|.
TGTGCCAGCAGACCCGACACCGTTTTGTTGGTAACCCAGTACTTC
CASRPDTVLLVTQYF
>TRBV4-1|.|TRBJ2-1|TRBD2
TGCGCCAGCAGCCAAACTAGCGGCGTATACAATGAGCAGTTCTTC
CASSQTSGVYNEQFF
>TRBV30|.|TRBJ2-7|TRBD1
TGTGCCTGGAATCTCAGGACAGGGAGTTACGAGCAGTACTTC
CAWNLRTGSYEQYF
>TRBV2|.|TRBJ1-4|.
TGTGCCAGCAGACTACAGGAGTTAGGGGAAAAACTGTTTTTT
CASRLQELGEKLFF
>TRBV30|.|TRBJ2-3|.
TGTGCCTGGAGGGGAGGAGATACGCAGTATTTT
CAWRGGDTQYF
>TRBV6-2/TRBV6-3|.|TRBJ2-2|TRBD2
TGTGCCAGCAGCCGGGGGGGAAAGGGTACCGGGGAGCTGTTTTTT
CASSRGGKGTGELFF
>TRBV28|.|TRBJ2-7|TRBD2
TGTGCCAGCAGTAACCCCCGAGGGACAGATGGGACTAGCGGCTACGAGCAGTACTTC
CASSNPRGTDGTSGYEQYF
>TRBV10-3|.|TRBJ1-1|TRBD1
TGTGCCATCAGTGAGTCGAGTCAGGGGGTGAATGAAGCTTTCTTT
CAISESSQGVNEAFF
>TRBV11-1|.|TRBJ2-6|.
TGTGCCAGCACAGCTGTAGGGACAGGGGCCAACGTCCTGACTTTC
CASTAVGTGANVLTF
>TRBV5-1|.|TRBJ1-2|.
TGCGCCAGCAGCTTGTTTCAGGGTGACTATGGCTACACCTTC
CASSLFQGDYGYTF
>TRBV4-2|.|TRBJ2-7|.
TGTGCCAGCAGCCAAGTTATCCCCGAGCCGAGGGAGCAGTACTTC
CASSQVIPEPREQYF